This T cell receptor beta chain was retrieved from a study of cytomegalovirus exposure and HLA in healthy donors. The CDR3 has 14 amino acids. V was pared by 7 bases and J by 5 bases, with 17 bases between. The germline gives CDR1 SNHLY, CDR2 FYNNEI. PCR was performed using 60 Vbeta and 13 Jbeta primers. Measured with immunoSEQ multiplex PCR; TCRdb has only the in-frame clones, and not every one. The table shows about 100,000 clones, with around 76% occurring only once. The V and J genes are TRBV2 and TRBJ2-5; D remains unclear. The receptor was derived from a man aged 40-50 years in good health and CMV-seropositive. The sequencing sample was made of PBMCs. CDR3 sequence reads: CASTSTSSGETQYF. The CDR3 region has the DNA TGTGCCAGCACAAGTACTTCCTCCGGGGAGACCCAGTACTTC.